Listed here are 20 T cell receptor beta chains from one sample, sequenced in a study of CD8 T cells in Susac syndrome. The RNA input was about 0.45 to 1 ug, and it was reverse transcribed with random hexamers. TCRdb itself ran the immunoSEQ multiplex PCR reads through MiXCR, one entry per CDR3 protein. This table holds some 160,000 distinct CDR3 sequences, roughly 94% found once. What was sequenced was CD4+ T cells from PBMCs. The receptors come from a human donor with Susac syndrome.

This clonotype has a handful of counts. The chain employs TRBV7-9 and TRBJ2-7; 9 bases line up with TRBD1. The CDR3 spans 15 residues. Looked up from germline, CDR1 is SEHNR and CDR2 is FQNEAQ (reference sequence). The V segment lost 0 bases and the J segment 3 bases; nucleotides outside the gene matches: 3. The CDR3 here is CASSLAGTGYYEQYF. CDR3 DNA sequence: TGTGCCAGCAGCTTAGCCGGGACAGGGTACTACGAGCAGTACTTC. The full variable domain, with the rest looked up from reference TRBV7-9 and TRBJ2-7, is DTGVSQNPRHKITKRGQNVTFRCDPISEHNRLYWYRQTLGQGPEFLTYFQNEAQLEKSRLLSDRFSAERPKGSFSTLEIQRTEQGDSAMYLCASSLAGTGYYEQYFGPGTRLTVT.

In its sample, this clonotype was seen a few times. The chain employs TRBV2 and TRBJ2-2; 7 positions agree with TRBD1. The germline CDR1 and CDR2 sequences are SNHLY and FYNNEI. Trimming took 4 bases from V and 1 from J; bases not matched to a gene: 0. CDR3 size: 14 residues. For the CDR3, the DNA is TGTGCCAGCAGTGGACAGGGGAACACCGGGGAGCTGTTTTTT. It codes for CASSGQGNTGELFF. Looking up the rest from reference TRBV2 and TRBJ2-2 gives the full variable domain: EPEVTQTPSHQVTQMGQEVILRCVPISNHLYFYWYRQILGQKVEFLVSFYNNEISEKSEIFDDQFSVERPDGSNFTLKIRSTKLEDSAMYFCASSGQGNTGELFFGEGSRLTVL.

CDR3 sequence reads: CASSLGAELEAFF. CDR3 DNA sequence: TGTGCCAGCAGCTTAGGGGCCGAACTTGAAGCTTTCTTT. The chain employs TRBV7-9 and TRBJ1-1; D gene ambiguous. V gave up 1 base and J gave up 7 bases, with 10 bases separating them. Germline assignment: CDR1 SEHNR and CDR2 FQNEAQ (reference sequence). CDR3 length: 13 amino acids.

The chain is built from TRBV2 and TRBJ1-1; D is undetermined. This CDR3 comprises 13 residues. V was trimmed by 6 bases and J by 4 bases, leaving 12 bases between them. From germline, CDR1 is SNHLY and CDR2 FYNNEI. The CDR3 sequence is CASRVNEGTEAFF. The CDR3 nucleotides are TGTGCCAGCAGGGTTAACGAGGGCACTGAAGCTTTCTTT.

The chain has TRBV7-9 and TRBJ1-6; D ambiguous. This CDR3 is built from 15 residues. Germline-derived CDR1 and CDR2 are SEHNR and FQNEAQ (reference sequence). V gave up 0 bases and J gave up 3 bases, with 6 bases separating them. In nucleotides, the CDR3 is TGTGCCAGCAGCTTAGCAGGCCACTATAATTCACCCCTCCACTTT. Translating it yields CASSLAGHYNSPLHF.

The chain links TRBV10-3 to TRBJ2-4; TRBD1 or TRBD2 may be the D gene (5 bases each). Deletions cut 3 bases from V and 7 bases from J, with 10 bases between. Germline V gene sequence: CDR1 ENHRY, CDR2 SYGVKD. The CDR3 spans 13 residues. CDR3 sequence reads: CAISDLEGNIQYF. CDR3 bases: TGTGCCATCAGTGACCTTGAGGGGAACATTCAGTACTTC.

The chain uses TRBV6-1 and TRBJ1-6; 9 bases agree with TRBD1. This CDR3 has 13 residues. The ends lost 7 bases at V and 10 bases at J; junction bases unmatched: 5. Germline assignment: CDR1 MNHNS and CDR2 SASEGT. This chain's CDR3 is CASTGTGTSPLHF. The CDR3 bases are TGTGCCAGCACTGGGACAGGGACCTCACCCCTCCACTTT.

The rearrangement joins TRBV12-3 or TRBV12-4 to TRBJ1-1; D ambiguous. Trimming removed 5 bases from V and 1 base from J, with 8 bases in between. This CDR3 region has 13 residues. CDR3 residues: CASSRSTNTEAFF. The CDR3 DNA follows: TGTGCCAGCAGTCGCAGCACGAACACTGAAGCTTTCTTT.

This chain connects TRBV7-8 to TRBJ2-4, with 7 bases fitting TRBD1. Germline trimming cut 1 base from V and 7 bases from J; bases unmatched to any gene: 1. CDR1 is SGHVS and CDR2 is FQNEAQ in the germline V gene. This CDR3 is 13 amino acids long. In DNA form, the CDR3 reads TGTGCCAGCAGCTTAGAGACAGGGAACATTCAGTACTTC. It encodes CASSLETGNIQYF.

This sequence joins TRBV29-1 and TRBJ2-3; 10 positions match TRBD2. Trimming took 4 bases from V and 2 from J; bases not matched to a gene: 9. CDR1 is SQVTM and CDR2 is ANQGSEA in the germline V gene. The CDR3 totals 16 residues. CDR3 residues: CSVGTSGIDATDTQYF. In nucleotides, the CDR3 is TGCAGCGTTGGGACTAGCGGTATCGATGCCACAGATACGCAGTATTTT.

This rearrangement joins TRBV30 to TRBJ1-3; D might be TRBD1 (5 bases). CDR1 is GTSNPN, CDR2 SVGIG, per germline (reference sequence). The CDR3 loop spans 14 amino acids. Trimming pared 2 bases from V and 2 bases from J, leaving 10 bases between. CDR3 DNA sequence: TGTGCCTGGAGTAGGCCAGGGCCTGGAAACACCATATATTTT. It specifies CAWSRPGPGNTIYF.

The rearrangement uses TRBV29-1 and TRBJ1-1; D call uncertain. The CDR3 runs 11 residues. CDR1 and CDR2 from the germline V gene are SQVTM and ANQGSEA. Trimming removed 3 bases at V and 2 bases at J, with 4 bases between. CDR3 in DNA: TGCAGCGTTGACAGAAACACTGAAGCTTTCTTT. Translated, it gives CSVDRNTEAFF.

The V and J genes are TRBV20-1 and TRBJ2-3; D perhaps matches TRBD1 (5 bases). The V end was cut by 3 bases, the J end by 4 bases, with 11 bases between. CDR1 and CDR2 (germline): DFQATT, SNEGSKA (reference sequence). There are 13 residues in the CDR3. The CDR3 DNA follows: TGCAGTGCTAGGGCCAGGGTCGCAGATACGCAGTATTTT. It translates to CSARARVADTQYF.

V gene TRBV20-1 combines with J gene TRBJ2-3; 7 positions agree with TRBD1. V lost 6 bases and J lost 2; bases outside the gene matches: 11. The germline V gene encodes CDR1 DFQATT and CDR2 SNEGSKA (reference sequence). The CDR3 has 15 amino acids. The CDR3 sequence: CSAIGTEKVTDTQYF. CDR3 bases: TGCAGTGCGATCGGGACAGAGAAAGTCACAGATACGCAGTATTTT.

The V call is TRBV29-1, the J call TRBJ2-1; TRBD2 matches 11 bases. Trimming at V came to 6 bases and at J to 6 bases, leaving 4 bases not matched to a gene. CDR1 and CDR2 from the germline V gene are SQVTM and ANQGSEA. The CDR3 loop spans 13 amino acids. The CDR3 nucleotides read TGCAGCGTCGGGACTAGCGGACTCAATGAGCAGTTCTTC. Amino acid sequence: CSVGTSGLNEQFF.

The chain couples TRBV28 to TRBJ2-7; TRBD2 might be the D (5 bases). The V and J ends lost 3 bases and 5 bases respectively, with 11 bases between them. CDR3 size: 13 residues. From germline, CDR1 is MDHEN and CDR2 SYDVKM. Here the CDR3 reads CASSFGVEDEQYF. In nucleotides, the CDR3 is TGTGCCAGCAGTTTCGGGGTTGAGGACGAGCAGTACTTC.

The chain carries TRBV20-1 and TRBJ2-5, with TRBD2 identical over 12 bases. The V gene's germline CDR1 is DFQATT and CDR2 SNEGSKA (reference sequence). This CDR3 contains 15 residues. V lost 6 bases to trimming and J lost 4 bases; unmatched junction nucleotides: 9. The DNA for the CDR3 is TGCAGTGCCCCACCGGGACTAGCGGGTGGAGAGACCCAGTACTTC. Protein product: CSAPPGLAGGETQYF.

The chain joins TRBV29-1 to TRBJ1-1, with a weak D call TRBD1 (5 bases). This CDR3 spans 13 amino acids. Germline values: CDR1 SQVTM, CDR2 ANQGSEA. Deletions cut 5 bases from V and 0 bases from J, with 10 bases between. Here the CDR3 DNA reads TGCAGCGTTCCGGGACCTCTGAACACTGAAGCTTTCTTT. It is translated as CSVPGPLNTEAFF. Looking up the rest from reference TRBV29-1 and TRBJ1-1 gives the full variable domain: SAVISQKPSRDICQRGTSLTIQCQVDSQVTMMFWYRQQPGQSLTLIATANQGSEATYESGFVIDKFPISRPNLTFSTLTVSNMSPEDSSIYLCSVPGPLNTEAFFGQGTRLTVV.

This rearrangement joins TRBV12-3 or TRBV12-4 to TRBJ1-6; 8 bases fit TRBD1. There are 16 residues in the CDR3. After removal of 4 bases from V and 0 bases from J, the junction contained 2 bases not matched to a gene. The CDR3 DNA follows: TGTGCCAGCAGTTCCACAGGGGGCTCCTATAATTCACCCCTCCACTTT. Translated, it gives CASSSTGGSYNSPLHF.

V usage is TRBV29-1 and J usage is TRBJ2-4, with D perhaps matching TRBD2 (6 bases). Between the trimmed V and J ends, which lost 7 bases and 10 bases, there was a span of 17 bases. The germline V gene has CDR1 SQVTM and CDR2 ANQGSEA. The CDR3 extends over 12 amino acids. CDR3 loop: CSGEDATRIQYF. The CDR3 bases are TGCAGCGGGGAGGACGCCACTCGAATTCAGTACTTC.